One and the same sample provided the 11 T cell receptor beta chains below, sequenced in a study of shared clonotypes between healthy human individuals. Data came from immunoSEQ multiplex PCR; TCRdb stores just in-frame clones and leaves some out. The data hold around 2.5 million clones, with over 85% observed a single time. Sequencing used naive CD4+ T cells from PBMCs. The subset denotes: CD45RA+ positively selected. These receptor sequences come from a man in his late teens or twenties in good health. Some clones in this sample may be carry-over from other donors' samples.

J is TRBJ1-5 and V is TRBV4-1; no firm D call. The CDR3 totals 16 residues. Looked up from germline, CDR1 is MGHRA and CDR2 is YSYEKL. Deletions cut 1 base from V and 0 bases from J, with 10 bases between. The CDR3 loop is CASSQGYIYSNQPQHF. CDR3 DNA sequence: TGCGCCAGCAGCCAAGGGTACATCTATAGCAATCAGCCCCAGCATTTT.

The gene calls are TRBV15 and TRBJ2-3; D tentatively fits TRBD1 or TRBD2 (6 bases each). Germline V CDR1 and CDR2: LNHNV, YYDKDF (reference sequence). V gave up 9 bases and J gave up 1 base, with 8 bases separating them. The CDR3 is 12 amino acids. This chain's CDR3 is CATRGGTDTQYF. CDR3 nucleotides: TGTGCCACGAGGGGGGGCACAGATACGCAGTATTTT. Combining the CDR3 with reference TRBV15 and TRBJ2-3 gives the whole variable domain DAMVIQNPRYQVTQFGKPVTLSCSQTLNHNVMYWYQQKSSQAPKLLFHYYDKDFNNEADTPDNFQSRRPNTSFCFLDIRSPGLGDTAMYLCATRGGTDTQYFGPGTRLTVL.

This clone has a handful of counts. The identical CDR3 is also encoded by other nucleotide sequences in the sample. The genes are TRBV5-1 and TRBJ1-1; D not resolved. This CDR3 contains 13 residues. The germline V gene encodes CDR1 SGHRS and CDR2 YFSETQ. V dropped 2 bases and J dropped 1 base, with 6 bases sitting between them. As DNA, the CDR3 is TGCGCCAGCAGCTTAGAACCGAACACTGAAGCTTTCTTT. Protein sequence: CASSLEPNTEAFF.

This chain links TRBV18 with TRBJ2-7, with D maybe TRBD2 (5 bases). The CDR3 consists of 12 residues. Trimming removed 4 bases at V and 7 bases at J, with 11 bases between. Germline CDR1 reads KGHSH; CDR2 reads LQKENI. CDR3 coding DNA: TGTGCCAGCTCACGCGACCCGGGGGAGCAGTACTTC. Protein product: CASSRDPGEQYF.

The chain has TRBV5-6 and TRBJ1-4; TRBD1 matches at 7 bases. CDR1 is SGHDT and CDR2 is YYEEEE in the germline V gene. J was trimmed by 2 bases and V by 4 bases; bases with no gene match: 8. CDR3 size: 16 residues. This chain's CDR3 is CASSTMKTGTNEKLFF. DNA for the CDR3: TGTGCCAGCAGCACCATGAAGACAGGGACTAATGAAAAACTGTTTTTT.

V and J are TRBV11-2 and TRBJ2-3, with TRBD2 matching over 12 bases. CDR3 length equals 15 residues. V gave up 1 base and J gave up 6 bases; unmatched junction bases: 2. Germline-derived CDR1 and CDR2 are SGHAT and FQNNGV. The CDR3 is CASSLASGRDDTQYF. The CDR3, as DNA: TGTGCCAGCAGCTTAGCTAGCGGGAGGGATGATACGCAGTATTTT.

The V gene is TRBV9, the J gene TRBJ2-2; TRBD1 aligns across 9 bases. CDR1 is SGDLS and CDR2 is YYNGEE in the germline V gene. This CDR3 spans 21 amino acids. Trimming cost V 0 bases and J 2 bases; bases outside gene matches: 17. In DNA form, the CDR3 reads TGTGCCAGCAGCGTAGAGCAGATCGGGACAGGGAGTTTCCTTAACACCGGGGAGCTGTTTTTT. This sequence encodes CASSVEQIGTGSFLNTGELFF. Full variable domain (missing parts from reference TRBV9 and TRBJ2-2): DSGVTQTPKHLITATGQRVTLRCSPRSGDLSVYWYQQSLDQGLQFLIQYYNGEERAKGNILERFSAQQFPDLHSELNLSSLELGDSALYFCASSVEQIGTGSFLNTGELFFGEGSRLTVL.

This clone was counted between two and nine times. The V call is TRBV29-1, the J call TRBJ1-1; D possibly corresponds to TRBD1 (5 bases). The CDR3 contains 15 residues. The ends were cut back, 2 bases at V and 0 bases at J, with 13 bases in the middle. CDR1 and CDR2 (germline): SQVTM, ANQGSEA. The CDR3 sequence: CSVERSGLMNTEAFF. CDR3 DNA sequence: TGCAGCGTTGAAAGGTCAGGGCTCATGAACACTGAAGCTTTCTTT.

V usage is TRBV4-1 and J usage is TRBJ2-3, with TRBD2 matching over 10 bases. CDR1 MGHRA and CDR2 YSYEKL come from the germline V gene. The CDR3 is 15 amino acids. V lost 1 base, J lost 6 bases, and 4 bases stayed unmatched. The DNA for the CDR3 is TGCGCCAGCAGCCAAGCCCCTAGCGGGAGTGATACGCAGTATTTT. This translates into CASSQAPSGSDTQYF.

A few counts support this clone. The V call is TRBV30, the J call TRBJ1-1; D is possibly TRBD1 (5 bases). The CDR3 totals 14 residues. Germline V CDR1 and CDR2: GTSNPN, SVGIG (reference sequence). Trimming took 3 bases from V and 0 from J, leaving 11 bases between them. The CDR3 DNA sequence: TGTGCCTGGAGCACCAGGGTTCTGAACACTGAAGCTTTCTTT. Its translation: CAWSTRVLNTEAFF.

This clone occurred once. The genes are TRBV6-1 and TRBJ1-5; D is uncertain. Germline V CDR1 and CDR2: MNHNS, SASEGT. CDR3 length equals 13 residues. Trimming shortened V by 5 bases and J by 6 bases, and 11 bases separated the two germline ends. The CDR3 DNA sequence: TGTGCCAGCAGTTTCAGTGTTATTCAGCCCCAGCATTTT. Amino acid sequence: CASSFSVIQPQHF.